The sequence of this T cell receptor (beta chain) was determined in a study of CD8 T cells in Susac syndrome. The TEMRA cells underwent FACS enrichment, while the CD8+ and CD4+ T cells underwent negative isolation. Overall study results and limits: As the study acknowledged, the number of individuals in its TCR sequencing and HLA analysis was relatively small.

Germline V lookup: CDR1 SGHRS, CDR2 YFSETQ. This CDR3 comprises 15 residues. V was shortened by 0 bases and J by 9 bases, with 16 bases between the two germline ends. For this clonotype: Its cognate antigen is unknown.

Random hexamers were used to reverse transcribe 0.5 to 1 ug of RNA. It was immunoSEQ multiplex PCR that amplified TCR beta CDR3 across 54 Vbeta and 13 Jbeta. MiXCR, applied by TCRdb to the immunoSEQ multiplex PCR reads, yields one record per CDR3 protein. In the table there are roughly 200,000 distinct CDR3 sequences, roughly 94% of which are singletons. This chain joins TRBV5-1 and TRBJ1-5; weak D call: TRBD1 (5 bases). This clonotype originated in a human donor in good health. The source material was CD4+ T cells from PBMCs. The CDR3: CASSLDGAGPRPQHF. CDR3 bases: TGCGCCAGCAGCTTGGACGGGGCAGGGCCAAGGCCCCAGCATTTT.